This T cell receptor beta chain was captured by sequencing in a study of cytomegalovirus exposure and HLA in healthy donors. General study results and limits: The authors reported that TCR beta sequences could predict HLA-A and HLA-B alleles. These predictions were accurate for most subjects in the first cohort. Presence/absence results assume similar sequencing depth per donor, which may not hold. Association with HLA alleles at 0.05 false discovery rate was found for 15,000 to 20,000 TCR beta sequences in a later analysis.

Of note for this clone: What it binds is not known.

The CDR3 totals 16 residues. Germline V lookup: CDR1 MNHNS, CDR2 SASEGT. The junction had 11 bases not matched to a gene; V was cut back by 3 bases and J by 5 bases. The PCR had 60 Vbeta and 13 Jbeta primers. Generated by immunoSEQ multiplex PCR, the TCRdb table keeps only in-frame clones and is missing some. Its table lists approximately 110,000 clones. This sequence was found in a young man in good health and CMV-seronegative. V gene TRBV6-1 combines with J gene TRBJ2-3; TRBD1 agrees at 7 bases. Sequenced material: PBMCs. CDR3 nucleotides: TGTGCCAGCAGTGACCGAGAATTTAGGGGGCGAGATACGCAGTATTTT. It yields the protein CASSDREFRGRDTQYF.